The clone carrying this TCR beta chain was counted between two and nine times. Clones were read by immunoSEQ multiplex PCR, and TCRdb kept only the in-frame ones, dropping some. This sample has under 250,000 clones; roughly 80% occur once, and the top ten carry around 6.8%. The data stem from a study of blood T cell repertoires in COVID-19. As for the study in general: The United States, Italy and Spain provided the acute and convalescent COVID-19 samples. Sample material is recorded as cDNA or gDNA derived from T cells, B-cell-depleted T cells, or PBMCs.

The CDR3 sequence is 13 residues long. Germline CDR1 reads SGHNT; CDR2 reads YYREEE (reference sequence). V was trimmed by 5 bases and J by 0 bases, leaving 8 bases between them. The chain uses TRBV5-4 and TRBJ1-2, with TRBD1 as a possible D gene (6 bases). The source material was peripheral blood. The sequence came from a woman aged 55-69 years with active or convalescent COVID-19. The CDR3 coding sequence is TGTGCCAGCAGAAGGACAGCTAACTATGGCTACACCTTC. This sequence encodes CASRRTANYGYTF.